This entry lists 8 T cell receptor beta chains sequenced from one sample in a study of OX40 agonist ivuxolimab in advanced cancers. Clones were sequenced by immunoSEQ multiplex PCR, and TCRdb holds only the in-frame ones, with some missing. The data contain more than 25,000 clones, roughly four fifths of them singletons. The source material was CD4+ or CD8+ T cells sorted from blood, sampled in a trial of the OX40 agonist ivuxolimab. These receptors all come from an adult with an advanced solid tumor such as melanoma, head and neck, liver or kidney cancer.

The chain joins TRBV5-1 to TRBJ1-2; TRBD1 matches at 7 bases. Unmatched junction bases numbered 2, after V lost 3 bases and J lost 3 bases. The CDR3 spans 13 residues. Germline V gene data show CDR1 as SGHRS and CDR2 as YFSETQ. CDR3 DNA: TGCGCCAGCAGCTATACAGGGGACTATGGCTACACCTTC. Protein product: CASSYTGDYGYTF.

This rearrangement joins TRBV7-9 to TRBJ2-1; the match to TRBD2 covers 9 bases. V was clipped by 4 bases and J by 8 bases; unmatched bases: 9. The CDR3 extends over 15 amino acids. Looked up from germline, CDR1 is SEHNR and CDR2 is FQNEAQ (reference sequence). The CDR3 spells CASSSTSGGFDEQFF. DNA of the CDR3: TGTGCCAGCAGCTCGACTAGCGGAGGCTTCGATGAGCAGTTCTTC.

The V call is TRBV7-3, the J call TRBJ1-2; D is unclear. This CDR3 spans 14 amino acids. V was clipped by 5 bases and J by 5 bases, with 15 bases between them. Germline CDR1 is SGHTA and CDR2 is FQGTGA. The CDR3 protein is CASSPDLGGYGYTF. CDR3 coding DNA: TGTGCCAGCAGCCCCGACCTCGGAGGGTATGGCTACACCTTC.

The V gene is TRBV6-5, the J gene TRBJ1-5; D possibly corresponds to TRBD1 (5 bases). The germline CDR1 and CDR2 sequences are MNHEY and SVGAGI. The V end lost 6 bases, the J end lost 1 base, and 13 bases lay between the germline ends. The CDR3 extends over 15 amino acids. In DNA form, the CDR3 reads TGTGCCAGCAGCCCAGGGTTGGGGAGCAATCAGCCCCAGCATTTT. This codes for CASSPGLGSNQPQHF.

This chain connects TRBV7-8 to TRBJ1-5; D is undetermined. The CDR3 length is 14 residues. The germline CDR1 and CDR2 sequences are SGHVS and FQNEAQ. V lost 1 base, J lost 4 bases, and 8 bases lay in between. The CDR3 sequence: CASSLVAFNQPQHF. CDR3 in DNA: TGTGCCAGCAGCTTAGTAGCCTTTAATCAGCCCCAGCATTTT.

The chain has TRBV4-2 and TRBJ1-2; D is unclear. Deletions cut 0 bases from V and 8 bases from J, with 4 bases between. The V gene's germline CDR1 is LGHNA and CDR2 YNFKEQ. The CDR3 contains 11 residues. CDR3 amino acids: CASSQEIGYTF. The DNA for the CDR3 is TGTGCCAGCAGCCAAGAGATCGGCTACACCTTC.

This chain uses TRBV7-8 with TRBJ2-7, with 12 bases lining up with TRBD1. Trimming took 1 base from V and 0 from J; bases not matched to a gene: 4. CDR1 is SGHVS and CDR2 is FQNEAQ in the germline V gene. The CDR3 has 17 amino acids. CDR3 sequence reads: CASSLVGQGAVSYEQYF. The CDR3 coding sequence is TGTGCCAGCAGCTTAGTGGGACAGGGGGCTGTCTCCTACGAGCAGTACTTC.

V and J are TRBV6-5 and TRBJ2-6, with 7 bases aligning to TRBD1. CDR1 and CDR2 from the germline V gene are MNHEY and SVGAGI. The CDR3 loop spans 15 amino acids. The trim removed 5 bases at V and 4 bases at J, leaving 5 bases unmatched. For the CDR3, the DNA is TGTGCCAGCAGTCAACAGGGGACCGGGGCCAACGTCCTGACTTTC. It codes for CASSQQGTGANVLTF.